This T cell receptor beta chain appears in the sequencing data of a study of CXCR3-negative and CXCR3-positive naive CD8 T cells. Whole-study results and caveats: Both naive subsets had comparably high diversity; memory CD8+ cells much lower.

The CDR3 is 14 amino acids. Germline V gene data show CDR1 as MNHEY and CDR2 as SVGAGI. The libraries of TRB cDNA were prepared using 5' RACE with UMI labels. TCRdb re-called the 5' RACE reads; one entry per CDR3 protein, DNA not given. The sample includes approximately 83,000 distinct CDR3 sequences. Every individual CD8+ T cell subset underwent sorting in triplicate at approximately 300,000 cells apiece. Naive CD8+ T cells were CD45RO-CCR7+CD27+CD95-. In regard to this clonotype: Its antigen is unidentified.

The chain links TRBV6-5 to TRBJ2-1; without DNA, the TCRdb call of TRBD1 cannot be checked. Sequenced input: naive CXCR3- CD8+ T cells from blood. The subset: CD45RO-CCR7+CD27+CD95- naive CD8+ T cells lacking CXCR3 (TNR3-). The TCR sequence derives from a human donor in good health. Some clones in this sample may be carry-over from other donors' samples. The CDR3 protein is CASSYGGTNNEQFF.